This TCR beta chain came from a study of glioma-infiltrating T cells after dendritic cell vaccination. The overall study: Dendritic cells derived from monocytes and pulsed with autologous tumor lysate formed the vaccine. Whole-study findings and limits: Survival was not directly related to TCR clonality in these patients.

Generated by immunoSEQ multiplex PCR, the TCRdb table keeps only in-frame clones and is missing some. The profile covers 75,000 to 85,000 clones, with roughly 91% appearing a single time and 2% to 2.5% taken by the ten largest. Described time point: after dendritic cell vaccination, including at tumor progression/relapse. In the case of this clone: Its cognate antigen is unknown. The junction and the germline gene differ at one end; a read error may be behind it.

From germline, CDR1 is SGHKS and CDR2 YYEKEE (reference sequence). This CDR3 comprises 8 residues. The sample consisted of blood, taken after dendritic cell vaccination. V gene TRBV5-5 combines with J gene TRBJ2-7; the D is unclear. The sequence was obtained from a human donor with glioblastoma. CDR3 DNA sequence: TGTGCCAGCACCAAAACGGGTTTC. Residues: CASTKTGF.